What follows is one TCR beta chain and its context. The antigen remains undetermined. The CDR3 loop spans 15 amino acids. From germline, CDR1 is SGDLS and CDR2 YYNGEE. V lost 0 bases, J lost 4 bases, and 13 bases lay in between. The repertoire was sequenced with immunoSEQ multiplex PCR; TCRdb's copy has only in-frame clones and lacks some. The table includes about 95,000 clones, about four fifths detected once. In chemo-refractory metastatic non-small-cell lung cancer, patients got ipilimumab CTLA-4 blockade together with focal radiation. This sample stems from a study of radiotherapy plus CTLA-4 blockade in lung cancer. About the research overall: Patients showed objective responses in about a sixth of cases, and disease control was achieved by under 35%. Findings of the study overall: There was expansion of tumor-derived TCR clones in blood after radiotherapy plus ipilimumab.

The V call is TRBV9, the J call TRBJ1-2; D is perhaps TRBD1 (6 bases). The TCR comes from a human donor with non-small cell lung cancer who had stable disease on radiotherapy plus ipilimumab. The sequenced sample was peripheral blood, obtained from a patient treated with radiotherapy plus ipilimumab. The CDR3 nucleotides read TGTGCCAGCAGCGTAGGAAACAGGGAGGGCTATGGCTACACCTTC. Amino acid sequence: CASSVGNREGYGYTF.